Listed here are 14 T cell receptor beta chains from one sample, sequenced in a study of T cells in localized non-small cell lung cancer. The table came from immunoSEQ multiplex PCR; TCRdb's copy has only in-frame clones and leaves some out. The table lists 40,000 or so clones, about four fifths of them singletons. The sequences come from peripheral blood, collected before any cancer treatment. The receptors were sampled from a male donor aged 60 or over with stage III squamous cell lung carcinoma.

The J gene is TRBJ1-6, the V gene TRBV10-3, with 8 bases aligning to TRBD1. V was pared by 2 bases and J by 9 bases, with 6 bases of the junction left unmatched. The V gene's germline CDR1 is ENHRY and CDR2 SYGVKD. The CDR3 is 15 residues long. CDR3 bases: TGTGCCATCAGTGAGGATGGACAGGGCAGTTCACCCCTCCACTTT. It is translated as CAISEDGQGSSPLHF.

In this sample, this clone turned up once. The V gene is TRBV7-8, the J gene TRBJ2-7; the D is unclear. Trimming left V 0 bases short and J 3 bases short, with 3 bases between. CDR3 length: 12 residues. Germline CDR1 and CDR2: SGHVS and FQNEAQ. The CDR3 loop reads CASSLAIYEQYF. CDR3 nucleotides: TGTGCCAGCAGCTTAGCGATCTACGAGCAGTACTTC.

This clone was found once. The chain links TRBV18 to TRBJ2-7; D might be TRBD1 or TRBD2, each matching 6 bases. The germline CDR1 and CDR2 sequences are KGHSH and LQKENI. V was clipped by 2 bases and J by 6 bases, with 14 bases between them. This CDR3 is 14 amino acids long. CDR3 sequence (DNA): TGTGCCAGCTCACCAGGGGGGCCCACTACCGAGCAGTACTTC. It specifies CASSPGGPTTEQYF.

V gene TRBV7-2 combines with J gene TRBJ1-2, with D perhaps matching TRBD1 (6 bases). Germline loops: CDR1 SGHTA, CDR2 FQGNSA. This CDR3 contains 13 residues. V lost 2 bases and J lost 4, with 8 bases in between. CDR3 in amino acids: CASSLRQAYGYTF. In nucleotides, the CDR3 is TGTGCCAGCAGCTTAAGACAGGCCTATGGCTACACCTTC.

This clone came up once. Other nucleotide sequences from this sample produce the same CDR3. The chain carries TRBV30 and TRBJ1-1; D is undetermined. Trimming stripped 3 bases from V and 2 bases from J, with 13 bases between. The germline gives CDR1 GTSNPN, CDR2 SVGIG (reference sequence). The CDR3 has 14 amino acids. The CDR3 DNA reads TGTGCCTGGAGGTCCCGGGTCTTCAACACTGAAGCTTTCTTT. It encodes CAWRSRVFNTEAFF. Supplemented by reference TRBV30 and TRBJ1-1, the full variable domain reads SQTIHQWPATLVQPVGSPLSLECTVEGTSNPNLYWYRQAAGRGLQLLFYSVGIGQISSEVPQNLSASRPQDRQFILSSKKLLLSDSGFYLCAWRSRVFNTEAFFGQGTRLTVV.

This clone showed up just once. The chain uses TRBV27 and TRBJ2-1; 9 nucleotides match TRBD2. From germline, CDR1 is MNHEY and CDR2 SMNVEV (reference sequence). This CDR3 is built from 16 residues. V gave up 4 bases and J gave up 3 bases; unmatched junction bases: 7. As DNA, the CDR3 is TGTGCCAGCAGTTATTCGAGCGGGGGGTTCTACAATGAGCAGTTCTTC. Amino acid sequence: CASSYSSGGFYNEQFF.

The V gene is TRBV7-2, the J gene TRBJ2-1; no definite D call. This CDR3 region has 14 residues. The germline CDR1 and CDR2 sequences are SGHTA and FQGNSA. V lost 5 bases and J lost 7, with 15 bases in between. The CDR3 coding sequence is TGTGCCAGCAGCCTCTTAAGGAGTGGTAATGAGCAGTTCTTC. Protein product: CASSLLRSGNEQFF.

This clone was seen a single time. The chain uses TRBV2 and TRBJ2-1; D is possibly TRBD1 or TRBD2 (5 bases each). The germline gives CDR1 SNHLY, CDR2 FYNNEI. Trimming pared 5 bases from V and 3 bases from J, leaving 20 bases between. This CDR3 contains 17 residues. This CDR3 reads CASSPPGTAGGYNEQFF. The CDR3 bases are TGTGCCAGCAGTCCCCCCGGGACGGCCGGCGGCTACAATGAGCAGTTCTTC.

The chain recombines TRBV14 with TRBJ2-7; D is undetermined. Trimming pared 0 bases from V and 1 base from J, leaving 7 bases between. This CDR3 contains 14 residues. The V gene's germline CDR1 is SGHDN and CDR2 FVKESK. The CDR3 DNA is TGTGCCAGCAGCCAAGACCCACGGTCCTACGAGCAGTACTTC. It encodes CASSQDPRSYEQYF.

This clone appeared once. The chain carries TRBV5-1 and TRBJ2-7, with D possibly being TRBD2 (6 bases). This CDR3 comprises 16 residues. The germline V gene has CDR1 SGHRS and CDR2 YFSETQ. Trimming took 0 bases from V and 4 from J, leaving 17 bases between them. The CDR3 DNA is TGCGCCAGCAGCTTGGAACAGGCAGTGGCGGGGTACGAGCAGTACTTC. As protein: CASSLEQAVAGYEQYF.

Of note for this clone: The sample contains more than one DNA sequence encoding this CDR3. The rearrangement joins TRBV5-1 to TRBJ1-1, with a weak D call TRBD1 (6 bases). V lost 0 bases, J lost 1 base, and 13 bases lay in between. The length of the CDR3 is 16 residues. The V gene's germline CDR1 is SGHRS and CDR2 YFSETQ. The CDR3 loop is CASSLGGRPKNTEAFF. CDR3 in DNA: TGCGCCAGCAGCTTGGGGGGGCGGCCCAAGAACACTGAAGCTTTCTTT.

This rearrangement joins TRBV27 to TRBJ1-1; 9 positions agree with TRBD1. J lost 5 bases, V lost 5 bases, and 6 bases had no gene match. Germline CDR1 MNHEY, CDR2 SMNVEV (reference sequence). This CDR3 is built from 14 residues. CDR3 in DNA: TGTGCCAGCAGTGCATACAGGGGGCGGACTGAAGCTTTCTTT. The encoded protein is CASSAYRGRTEAFF.

This chain uses TRBV5-4 with TRBJ2-5; D is unresolved. V shed 4 bases and J shed 5 bases, with 18 bases lying between them. The CDR3 is 15 amino acids. The germline V gene has CDR1 SGHNT and CDR2 YYREEE (reference sequence). Written as DNA, the CDR3 is TGTGCCAGCAGCCCCTCGACTCTTATGGAGGAGACCCAGTACTTC. Residues: CASSPSTLMEETQYF.

The chain joins TRBV25-1 to TRBJ2-3, with 7 bases lining up with TRBD1. The germline V gene encodes CDR1 MGHDK and CDR2 SYGVNS. The CDR3 has 14 residues. J gave up 1 base and V 4 bases, and 2 bases lay outside the gene matches. The CDR3 reads CASSVTGGTDTQYF. As DNA, the CDR3 is TGTGCCAGCAGTGTAACAGGGGGCACAGATACGCAGTATTTT.